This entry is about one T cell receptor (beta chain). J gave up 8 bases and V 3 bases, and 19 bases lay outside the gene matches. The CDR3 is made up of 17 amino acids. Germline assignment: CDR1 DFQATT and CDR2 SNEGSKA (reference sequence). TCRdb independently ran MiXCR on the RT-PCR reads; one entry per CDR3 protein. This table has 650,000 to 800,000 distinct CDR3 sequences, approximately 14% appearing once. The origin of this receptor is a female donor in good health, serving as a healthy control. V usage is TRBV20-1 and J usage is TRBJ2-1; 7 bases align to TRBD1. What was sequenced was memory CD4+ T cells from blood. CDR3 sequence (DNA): TGCAGTGCTAGTCGCGGCAGGGGGTTTCAATTATTCGATGAGCAGTTCTTC. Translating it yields CSASRGRGFQLFDEQFF.